The present T cell receptor (beta chain) was sequenced within a study of T cell repertoires in cytomegalovirus infection. The wider study: The public TCR beta signatures pointed to both CMV infection and matching HLA type. Overall study findings and caveats: HLA-C-restricted CMV-specific TCR beta clonotypes prevailed in the ex vivo response.

TCRdb re-derived calls from the reads in MiXCR, one entry per CDR3 protein. The sample contains 300,000 to 400,000 distinct CDR3 sequences, 15% to 20% of which appear only once. This clonotype showed up just a few times. Its antigen is unknown. The sequence derives from a human donor in good health (CMV status not recorded). Some clones in this sample may be carry-over from other donors' samples. Sequencing was performed on PBMCs.

The CDR3 DNA reads as TGTGCCAGCAGCCAAGATTGGACCCGGGGGAAGGGTGAGCAGTTCTTC. The encoded protein is CASSQDWTRGKGEQFF. The V gene is TRBV4-2, the J gene TRBJ2-1, with D possibly matching TRBD2 (6 bases). With 0 bases removed from V and 9 bases from J, the gap between germline ends came to 18 bases. The germline V gene encodes CDR1 LGHNA and CDR2 YNFKEQ. The CDR3 runs 16 residues.